A single sample gave rise to the 28 T cell receptor beta chains below, sequenced in a study of CXCR3-negative and CXCR3-positive naive CD8 T cells. For these TCRs, the target antigens are not known. Study-level results: CXCR3-positive naive cells carried more hydrophobic TRB CDR3s than CXCR3-negative naive cells did.

TRB cDNA libraries were made by UMI-labeled 5' RACE. After re-calling the 5' RACE reads, TCRdb lists one entry per CDR3 protein, DNA absent. The clone table shows nearly 90,000 distinct CDR3 sequences, with the ten largest holding 0.8% to 0.85%. The sequenced sample was naive CXCR3+ CD8+ T cells from blood. This sample's subset: CD45RO-CCR7+CD27+CD95- naive CD8+ T cells expressing CXCR3 (TNR3+). Source of these receptors: a human donor in good health. Some clones in this sample may be carry-over from other donors' samples.

V and J are TRBV4-1 and TRBJ2-7; without DNA, the TCRdb call of TRBD1 cannot be checked. Per germline, CDR1 MGHRA and CDR2 YSYEKL. The CDR3 has 13 residues. This chain's CDR3 is CASSQLQGNEQYF.

The chain recombines TRBV29-1 with TRBJ1-2; TCRdb's D gene call, TRBD1, goes unchecked for lack of DNA. Germline lookup yields CDR1 SQVTM and CDR2 ANQGSEA. This CDR3 has 13 amino acids. The CDR3 loop reads CSVPGQGMYGYTF. The variable domain in full, completed from reference TRBV29-1 and TRBJ1-2, reads SAVISQKPSRDICQRGTSLTIQCQVDSQVTMMFWYRQQPGQSLTLIATANQGSEATYESGFVIDKFPISRPNLTFSTLTVSNMSPEDSSIYLCSVPGQGMYGYTFGSGTRLTVV.

This chain joins TRBV12-3 or TRBV12-4 and TRBJ2-1. The CDR3 has 14 amino acids. CDR3 sequence: CASSFRTDYNEQFF.

The CDR3 region is CAISDGSGYGYTF. The V call is TRBV10-3, the J call TRBJ1-2. In germline, CDR1 is ENHRY, CDR2 SYGVKD. This CDR3 region has 13 residues.

This CDR3 reads CASSRDSVNYGYTF. The chain recombines TRBV12-3 or TRBV12-4 with TRBJ1-2; as DNA is missing, the TRBD1 call by TCRdb cannot be tested. The CDR3 sequence is 14 residues long.

J is TRBJ2-7 and V is TRBV30; TCRdb calls TRBD2, which cannot be checked without DNA. Germline V gene data show CDR1 as GTSNPN and CDR2 as SVGIG (reference sequence). CDR3 size: 14 residues. CDR3 amino acids: CAWSEAGMGYEQYF.

The chain joins TRBV3-1 to TRBJ1-5; the TRBD1 assignment by TCRdb is unverifiable without DNA. Germline V CDR1 and CDR2: LGHDT, YNNKEL (reference sequence). This CDR3 contains 16 residues. The CDR3 loop reads CASSQDSPTANQPQHF.

This chain links TRBV12-3 or TRBV12-4 with TRBJ2-1; TCRdb proposes TRBD1, but this gene call is untestable without DNA. This CDR3 has 15 residues. CDR3 sequence reads: CASTPRASGGNEQFF.

V usage is TRBV28 and J usage is TRBJ2-2; the TRBD1 assignment by TCRdb is unverifiable without DNA. CDR1 is MDHEN and CDR2 is SYDVKM in the germline V gene. CDR3 length equals 12 residues. CDR3: CASLSGGGELFF.

The chain joins TRBV4-3 to TRBJ1-2; TCRdb outputs TRBD1, but without DNA this stays unchecked. Germline V CDR1 and CDR2: LGHNA, YSLEER. There are 15 residues in the CDR3. The CDR3 region is CASSQQMGESYGYTF.

This sequence joins TRBV5-4 and TRBJ2-7; absent DNA, TCRdb's TRBD1 call cannot be checked. The germline CDR1 and CDR2 sequences are SGHNT and YYREEE (reference sequence). This CDR3 has 13 amino acids. CDR3 protein: CASSSGGRYEQYF.

This chain connects TRBV12-3 or TRBV12-4 to TRBJ2-7; absent DNA, TCRdb's TRBD1 call cannot be checked. The CDR3 consists of 11 residues. The CDR3 region is CASRVGVEQYF.

The CDR3 sequence is CASHSGGTPYF. The rearrangement joins TRBV30 to TRBJ2-7. This CDR3 is 11 amino acids long. Per germline, CDR1 GTSNPN and CDR2 SVGIG (reference sequence).

The gene calls are TRBV10-3 and TRBJ1-1; TCRdb designates TRBD1, a call that cannot be tested without DNA. CDR3 length: 14 residues. Per germline, CDR1 ENHRY and CDR2 SYGVKD. The CDR3 protein is CAISEQGQNTEAFF.

The rearrangement joins TRBV11-2 to TRBJ2-3; TCRdb gives TRBD2 as the D gene, but with no DNA this cannot be confirmed. The CDR3 extends over 17 amino acids. Looked up from germline, CDR1 is SGHAT and CDR2 is FQNNGV. The CDR3 sequence is CASKELAGGPGTDTQYF.

The J gene is TRBJ2-7, the V gene TRBV28; TCRdb's D gene call, TRBD1, goes unchecked for lack of DNA. The CDR3 has 15 residues. Germline values: CDR1 MDHEN, CDR2 SYDVKM. The CDR3 loop reads CASSLTGLGSYEQYF.

The CDR3 loop reads CASSQDSRRAGGYTF. This chain links TRBV14 with TRBJ1-2. Germline V gives CDR1 SGHDN, CDR2 FVKESK. The CDR3 is made up of 15 amino acids.

The rearrangement uses TRBV19 and TRBJ2-7; TCRdb's D call of TRBD1 is untestable without DNA. Germline V CDR1 and CDR2: LNHDA, SQIVND (reference sequence). CDR3 length: 14 residues. The CDR3 sequence: CATLPTPDSYEQYF.

The J gene is TRBJ2-2, the V gene TRBV6-2 or TRBV6-3; TCRdb's assignment of TRBD2 cannot be checked, as there is no DNA. The CDR3 runs to 19 residues. The V gene's germline CDR1 is MNHEY and CDR2 SVGEGT. CDR3: CASSYSLMGLALNTGELFF.

This sequence joins TRBV6-5 and TRBJ1-1. The CDR3 runs 11 residues. Germline V gene sequence: CDR1 MNHEY, CDR2 SVGAGI. The CDR3: CASSSVTEAFF.

J is TRBJ1-2 and V is TRBV7-9. The germline V gene encodes CDR1 SEHNR and CDR2 FQNEAQ (reference sequence). The CDR3 is made up of 14 amino acids. The chain's CDR3 is CASSLATAYYGYTF.

This rearrangement joins TRBV4-1 to TRBJ1-1. Germline CDR1 and CDR2: MGHRA and YSYEKL. This CDR3 contains 12 residues. The chain's CDR3 is CASSHLGTEAFF.

This sequence joins TRBV6-2 or TRBV6-3 and TRBJ2-2. The CDR3 runs to 17 residues. CDR1 is MNHEY, CDR2 SVGEGT, per germline. The CDR3 region is CASSSAEDVFGTGELFF.

J is TRBJ2-3 and V is TRBV6-2 or TRBV6-3; the D call of TRBD2 rests on TCRdb alone, since no DNA is present to check it. Germline V CDR1 and CDR2: MNHEY, SVGEGT. The CDR3 consists of 15 residues. CDR3 residues: CASSSGTSATDTQYF.

This chain links TRBV27 with TRBJ2-7; the D call from TCRdb, TRBD1, cannot be confirmed without DNA. The germline V gene encodes CDR1 MNHEY and CDR2 SMNVEV (reference sequence). The CDR3 extends over 15 amino acids. CDR3 protein: CASSPSATGTYEQYF.

The rearrangement links TRBV28 to TRBJ1-3. The CDR3 extends over 14 amino acids. The germline gives CDR1 MDHEN, CDR2 SYDVKM. The CDR3 is CASSLTGSGNTIYF.

This chain joins TRBV7-9 and TRBJ2-1; checking the TCRdb D call of TRBD2 is not possible without DNA. This CDR3 comprises 16 residues. Germline V gene lookup returns CDR1 SEHNR and CDR2 FQNEAQ (reference sequence). CDR3 region: CASSLGAGAGGPDQFF.

V is TRBV7-9 and J is TRBJ1-4; TCRdb returns TRBD1, unconfirmable since there is no DNA. The CDR3 is 14 residues long. Germline values: CDR1 SEHNR, CDR2 FQNEAQ (reference sequence). CDR3: CASSLPGTEEKLFF.